This passage covers 32 T cell receptor beta chains from one sample sequenced in a study of low-dose radiotherapy and immunotherapy resistance in tumors. Time point denoted: before trial treatment. Primers targeting TRAV and TRBV primed first-strand cDNA, covering alpha and beta chains. The PCR that amplified TCRs ran for 20 cycles, relying on a constant-region primer and a V-primer adapter. Via MiXCR, TCRdb re-called the reads, giving one row per CDR3 protein. The sample lists 30,000 to 50,000 distinct CDR3 sequences, around a third occurring once. Sequences were derived from PBMCs, sampled before treatment. These receptors came from a male donor with gallbladder cancer.

This clonotype showed up many times. The chain is built from TRBV10-1 and TRBJ2-7, with 10 bases identical to TRBD1. Per the germline V gene, CDR1 is WNHNN and CDR2 is SYGVQD (reference sequence). The CDR3 consists of 12 residues. The ends lost 10 bases at V and 3 bases at J; junction bases unmatched: 3. The CDR3 here is CANGTGVYEQYF. In DNA, the CDR3 is TGCGCCAACGGGACAGGGGTCTACGAGCAGTACTTC.

The chain joins TRBV20-1 to TRBJ2-1; 11 bases are a match to TRBD2. Losses at the gene ends were 4 bases for V and 7 bases for J; bases not matched to a gene: 12. The germline CDR1 and CDR2 sequences are DFQATT and SNEGSKA (reference sequence). The CDR3 contains 16 residues. CDR3 amino acids: CSAIYSGGVRSNEQFF. The CDR3 bases are TGCAGTGCTATCTATAGCGGGGGGGTAAGAAGTAATGAGCAGTTCTTC.

Ten or more counts support this clonotype. The chain has TRBV20-1 and TRBJ2-5, with D possibly matching TRBD2 (5 bases). The CDR3 sequence is 15 residues long. Germline loops: CDR1 DFQATT, CDR2 SNEGSKA (reference sequence). Deletions cut 2 bases from V and 4 bases from J, with 17 bases between. The CDR3 DNA is TGCAGTGCTAGAAGAGAGGGAGAGGTTTTAGAGACCCAGTACTTC. It translates to CSARREGEVLETQYF.

This clonotype has a count of ten or more. V gene TRBV12-3 or TRBV12-4 combines with J gene TRBJ1-1; 10 bases are shared with TRBD1. V gave up 6 bases and J gave up 5 bases; unmatched junction bases: 6. The CDR3 runs to 14 residues. DNA of the CDR3: TGTGCCAGCAGCCTCGACAGGGGGCGAACTGAAGCTTTCTTT. Protein: CASSLDRGRTEAFF.

By sample fraction, this clonotype is medium-sized. J is TRBJ2-7 and V is TRBV10-3; 7 bases match TRBD1. The germline gives CDR1 ENHRY, CDR2 SYGVKD. The CDR3 covers 14 residues. J gave up 3 bases and V 4 bases, and 6 bases lay outside the gene matches. CDR3 sequence (DNA): TGTGCCATCAGTGGGGGGACAGCCCTCTACGAGCAGTACTTC. Translating it yields CAISGGTALYEQYF.

The chain recombines TRBV19 with TRBJ2-5; 7 positions agree with TRBD1. This CDR3 has 14 amino acids. Germline CDR1 LNHDA, CDR2 SQIVND (reference sequence). J was trimmed by 3 bases and V by 3 bases; bases with no gene match: 4. CDR3 in amino acids: CASSIGTVKETQYF. In nucleotides, the CDR3 is TGTGCCAGTAGTATCGGGACAGTTAAAGAGACCCAGTACTTC. The variable domain in full, completed from reference TRBV19 and TRBJ2-5, reads DGGITQSPKYLFRKEGQNVTLSCEQNLNHDAMYWYRQDPGQGLRLIYYSQIVNDFQKGDIAEGYSVSREKKESFPLTVTSAQKNPTAFYLCASSIGTVKETQYFGPGTRLLVL.

This chain connects TRBV6-8 to TRBJ1-6; 9 bases map to TRBD1. The CDR3 extends over 16 amino acids. Losses at the gene ends were 10 bases for V and 1 base for J; bases not matched to a gene: 8. Germline V gives CDR1 MNHGY, CDR2 SAAAGT. This chain's CDR3 is CATGQGFGSYNSPLHF. CDR3 coding DNA: TGTGCCACCGGACAGGGGTTTGGGTCCTATAATTCACCCCTCCACTTT.

On this clonotype: A far larger clone is one nucleotide away, so this likely arose from a read error. The chain links TRBV27 to TRBJ2-1, with TRBD2 matching 7 bases. This CDR3 has 16 amino acids. The trim removed 4 bases at V and 10 bases at J, leaving 16 bases unmatched. The V gene's germline CDR1 is MNHEY and CDR2 SMNVEV (reference sequence). CDR3 coding DNA: TGTGCCAGCAGTTCCCCCTGGGGGGGAGCACCCTACGAGCAGTTCTTC. It specifies CASSSPWGGAPYEQFF.

By share, this clonotype counts as medium-sized (0.01 to 0.1%). This chain uses TRBV28 with TRBJ2-7; 11 nucleotides match TRBD2. The germline V gene encodes CDR1 MDHEN and CDR2 SYDVKM. V was pared by 5 bases and J by 2 bases, with 5 bases of the junction left unmatched. The CDR3 consists of 15 residues. As DNA, the CDR3 is TGTGCCAGCAGTGACACTAGCGGGGGTCCCTACGAGCAGTACTTC. It translates to CASSDTSGGPYEQYF.

This chain connects TRBV7-9 to TRBJ2-5; D ambiguous. In germline, CDR1 is SEHNR, CDR2 FQNEAQ (reference sequence). The CDR3 runs to 14 residues. Between the trimmed V and J ends, which lost 1 base and 5 bases, there was a span of 11 bases. The CDR3 loop is CASSLVLGFETQYF. The CDR3 DNA is TGTGCCAGCAGCTTAGTTCTCGGATTTGAGACCCAGTACTTC.

The rearrangement uses TRBV2 and TRBJ2-7; D remains unclear. V was pared by 7 bases and J by 3 bases, with 7 bases between. Germline V CDR1 and CDR2: SNHLY, FYNNEI. The CDR3 is 11 amino acids. The chain's CDR3 is CASTVLYEQYF. As DNA, the CDR3 is TGTGCCAGCACAGTTCTCTACGAGCAGTACTTC. The variable domain in full, with the rest retrieved from reference TRBV2 and TRBJ2-7, is EPEVTQTPSHQVTQMGQEVILRCVPISNHLYFYWYRQILGQKVEFLVSFYNNEISEKSEIFDDQFSVERPDGSNFTLKIRSTKLEDSAMYFCASTVLYEQYFGPGTRLTVT.

This clonotype was observed a few times. The V gene is TRBV20-1, the J gene TRBJ2-3, with 10 bases identical to TRBD2. Trimming cost V 4 bases and J 1 base; bases outside gene matches: 8. CDR1 DFQATT and CDR2 SNEGSKA come from the germline V gene (reference sequence). The CDR3 loop spans 16 amino acids. The CDR3 spells CSATIPGLAGTDTQYF. The CDR3 bases are TGCAGTGCTACCATCCCCGGACTAGCGGGCACAGATACGCAGTATTTT.

Ten or more counts support this clonotype. The CDR3 here is CASSLDLAGQPQHF. CDR3 nucleotide sequence: TGTGCCAGCAGCTTAGATTTGGCAGGTCAGCCCCAGCATTTT. V usage is TRBV7-9 and J usage is TRBJ1-5; the D is unclear. V dropped 1 base and J dropped 6 bases, with 10 bases sitting between them. CDR3 length: 14 amino acids. Germline CDR1 is SEHNR and CDR2 is FQNEAQ (reference sequence).

This clonotype was seen many times. The rearrangement joins TRBV27 to TRBJ2-2; unclear D gene. This CDR3 is 14 amino acids long. From germline, CDR1 is MNHEY and CDR2 SMNVEV (reference sequence). Between the trimmed V and J ends, which lost 3 bases and 3 bases, there was a span of 8 bases. The CDR3 DNA is TGTGCCAGCAGTTTTATTGGGGACACCGGGGAGCTGTTTTTT. This encodes CASSFIGDTGELFF.

This clonotype was recorded many times. The chain uses TRBV5-1 and TRBJ2-3, with D perhaps TRBD1 (7 bases). The CDR3 runs 17 residues. The germline CDR1 and CDR2 sequences are SGHRS and YFSETQ. V was trimmed by 0 bases and J by 1 base, leaving 15 bases between them. Here the CDR3 reads CASSLGAGGPGTDTQYF. CDR3 coding DNA: TGCGCCAGCAGCTTGGGAGCAGGGGGGCCGGGCACAGATACGCAGTATTTT.

This clonotype was detected many times. V usage is TRBV7-3 and J usage is TRBJ2-5; possible D gene TRBD2, 6 bases. CDR3 size: 13 residues. Germline values: CDR1 SGHTA, CDR2 FQGTGA. Trimming shortened V by 4 bases and J by 4 bases, and 10 bases separated the two germline ends. CDR3 sequence (DNA): TGTGCCAGCAGCTCGGGGGTTCGAGAGACCCAGTACTTC. It codes for CASSSGVRETQYF. The full variable domain, completed using reference TRBV7-3 and TRBJ2-5, is GAGVSQTPSNKVTEKGKYVELRCDPISGHTALYWYRQSLGQGPEFLIYFQGTGAADDSGLPNDRFFAVRPEGSVSTLKIQRTERGDSAVYLCASSSGVRETQYFGPGTRLLVL.

V usage is TRBV7-2 and J usage is TRBJ1-3, with a weak D call TRBD1 (6 bases). The V gene's germline CDR1 is SGHTA and CDR2 FQGNSA. Trimming cost V 3 bases and J 3 bases, with 21 bases left between them. This CDR3 spans 18 amino acids. The CDR3 DNA reads as TGTGCCAGCAGCTTTGTGGGTGGGGGGCCAGTTGATGGAAACACCATATATTTT. Translating gives CASSFVGGGPVDGNTIYF.

This clonotype was found many times. The genes are TRBV29-1 and TRBJ2-1; TRBD2 aligns across 9 bases. The germline V gene encodes CDR1 SQVTM and CDR2 ANQGSEA. V lost 5 bases and J lost 5; bases outside the gene matches: 13. The CDR3 is made up of 16 amino acids. Here the CDR3 reads CSVRVLAGGVDNEQFF. CDR3 nucleotide sequence: TGCAGCGTTCGGGTTTTGGCGGGAGGGGTAGACAATGAGCAGTTCTTC.

V usage is TRBV5-1 and J usage is TRBJ1-1; a weak D match, TRBD1 (6 bases). The V gene lost 4 bases and the J gene lost 6 bases, with 22 bases spanning the gap. The length of the CDR3 is 16 residues. Germline loops: CDR1 SGHRS, CDR2 YFSETQ. The CDR3 nucleotides read TGCGCCAGCAGCACGGCCGGGGGGCGCCGTTCCGCTGAAGCTTTCTTT. Translating gives CASSTAGGRRSAEAFF.

This clonotype was seen repeatedly, ten times or more. This sequence joins TRBV20-1 and TRBJ2-5; D possibly corresponds to TRBD1 (6 bases). The V end lost 3 bases, the J end lost 4 bases, and 18 bases lay between the germline ends. Germline values: CDR1 DFQATT, CDR2 SNEGSKA (reference sequence). The CDR3 has 15 residues. The CDR3, as DNA: TGCAGTGCTAGGGGACCTCAGGACAGCGGAGAGACCCAGTACTTC. Translated: CSARGPQDSGETQYF.

This clonotype has ten or more counts. This chain uses TRBV11-1 with TRBJ2-5, with a possible D match to TRBD2 (5 bases). V lost 2 bases and J 1 base, leaving 5 bases between the germline ends. CDR1 and CDR2 (germline): SGHAT, FQDESV (reference sequence). The CDR3 length is 13 residues. The CDR3 coding sequence is TGTGCCAGCAGCTTACGGGGCCAAGAGACCCAGTACTTC. This codes for CASSLRGQETQYF.

In this sample, this clonotype is medium-sized. The rearrangement joins TRBV7-2 to TRBJ2-5, with D possibly being TRBD2 (6 bases). V was trimmed by 2 bases and J by 7 bases, leaving 14 bases between them. CDR1 and CDR2 from the germline V gene are SGHTA and FQGNSA. The CDR3 has 14 amino acids. CDR3 protein: CASSLSRPEGTQYF. CDR3 sequence (DNA): TGTGCCAGCAGCTTATCCAGACCGGAGGGGACCCAGTACTTC.

This clonotype was observed many times. The gene calls are TRBV11-2 and TRBJ2-7; D call uncertain. The CDR3 spans 14 residues. The germline V and J ends were trimmed by 1 base and 6 bases, with 13 bases remaining between them. CDR1 SGHAT and CDR2 FQNNGV come from the germline V gene. CDR3 region: CASSLAPVPGEQYF. Written as DNA, the CDR3 is TGTGCCAGCAGCTTAGCTCCGGTGCCGGGCGAGCAGTACTTC.

The V and J genes are TRBV28 and TRBJ2-2; 9 positions match TRBD1. V lost 6 bases and J lost 5; bases outside the gene matches: 7. CDR1 is MDHEN and CDR2 is SYDVKM in the germline V gene. The CDR3 is 15 residues long. CDR3 DNA sequence: TGTGCCAGCAGGCCGGGACAGGGTTTGACCGGGGAGCTGTTTTTT. It codes for CASRPGQGLTGELFF.

In its sample, this clonotype ranks as medium-sized. This chain connects TRBV28 to TRBJ2-1; 12 nucleotides line up with TRBD2. After removal of 10 bases from V and 0 bases from J, the junction contained 7 bases not matched to a gene. CDR3 length: 16 amino acids. CDR1 MDHEN and CDR2 SYDVKM come from the germline V gene. The CDR3 loop reads CATRTSGTSSYNEQFF. CDR3 DNA sequence: TGTGCCACCCGGACTAGCGGGACCAGCTCCTACAATGAGCAGTTCTTC.

The chain uses TRBV3-1 and TRBJ1-4; the D gene is possibly TRBD1 (5 bases). V was shortened by 2 bases and J by 8 bases, with 18 bases between the two germline ends. There are 16 residues in the CDR3. CDR1 and CDR2 (germline): LGHDT, YNNKEL (reference sequence). The CDR3 is CASSQPLGGSWEKLFF. The CDR3 coding sequence is TGTGCCAGCAGCCAACCCCTCGGGGGGAGTTGGGAAAAACTGTTTTTT. The full variable domain, rest sourced from reference TRBV3-1 and TRBJ1-4, is DTAVSQTPKYLVTQMGNDKSIKCEQNLGHDTMYWYKQDSKKFLKIMFSYNNKELIINETVPNRFSPKSPDKAHLNLHINSLELGDSAVYFCASSQPLGGSWEKLFFGSGTQLSVL.

This clonotype was found a few times. The chain recombines TRBV20-1 with TRBJ1-2; tentatively, D is TRBD1 (5 bases). The germline V gene encodes CDR1 DFQATT and CDR2 SNEGSKA (reference sequence). V was pared by 0 bases and J by 2 bases, with 10 bases between. This CDR3 contains 14 residues. CDR3 in amino acids: CSARDRRANYGYTF. As DNA, the CDR3 is TGCAGTGCTAGAGATCGCAGGGCCAACTATGGCTACACCTTC.

This clonotype appeared a single time. The chain links TRBV6-2 or TRBV6-3 to TRBJ2-3, with D possibly matching TRBD1 (5 bases). Trimming took off 0 bases at V and 2 bases at J, with 6 bases between the two ends. The CDR3 contains 14 residues. The V gene's germline CDR1 is MNHEY and CDR2 SVGEGT. The CDR3 DNA reads as TGTGCCAGCAGTTACTCGGACATCACAGATACGCAGTATTTT. Translated, it gives CASSYSDITDTQYF.

As for this clonotype: An end of the junction does not agree with germline; a read error may underlie this. The chain couples TRBV10-3 to TRBJ2-3; the match to TRBD2 covers 9 bases. The CDR3 is 17 amino acids. Germline V gene lookup returns CDR1 ENHRY and CDR2 SYGVKD. This chain's CDR3 is CDISESGLAGGTDTQYF. CDR3 DNA sequence: TGTGACATCAGTGAGTCTGGATTAGCGGGAGGCACAGATACGCAGTATTTT.

This chain connects TRBV24-1 to TRBJ2-2; the match to TRBD1 covers 7 bases. The CDR3 loop spans 15 amino acids. With V trimmed by 5 bases and J by 5 bases, 7 bases remained unmatched. Looked up from germline, CDR1 is KGHDR and CDR2 is SFDVKD. CDR3 coding DNA: TGTGCCACCAGTGCCGAGGGGGCGAGGACCGGGGAGCTGTTTTTT. Its protein is CATSAEGARTGELFF.

The chain uses TRBV6-4 and TRBJ2-1; 7 nucleotides line up with TRBD1. J gave up 0 bases and V 5 bases, and 4 bases lay outside the gene matches. Per germline, CDR1 MRHNA and CDR2 SNTAGT. The CDR3 runs 15 residues. The CDR3 loop is CASSLQGSSYNEQFF. DNA of the CDR3: TGTGCCAGCAGTTTACAGGGGAGCTCCTACAATGAGCAGTTCTTC.

This clonotype was seen repeatedly, ten times or more. The gene calls are TRBV20-1 and TRBJ2-1; weak D call: TRBD2 (5 bases). V was shortened by 6 bases and J by 2 bases, with 14 bases between the two germline ends. The CDR3 length is 14 residues. Germline V gene data show CDR1 as DFQATT and CDR2 as SNEGSKA (reference sequence). CDR3 sequence (DNA): TGCAGTGCCGAGAGGGTTCGGGCCTACAATGAGCAGTTCTTC. Its protein product is CSAERVRAYNEQFF.